The 6 T cell receptor beta chains presented below share a single source sample, sequenced in a study of T cell changes during pregnancy in multiple sclerosis. Clones were read by immunoSEQ multiplex PCR, and TCRdb kept only the in-frame ones, dropping some. The sample records about 17,000 clones, around 90% being singletons. The sample in question was CD8+ T cells from peripheral blood mononuclear cells, obtained after pregnancy. The receptors originated from a female donor in good health, enrolled as a control in a pregnancy study.

CDR3 in amino acids: CASSIRQGSSYEQYF. CDR3 in DNA: TGTGCCAGTAGTATCCGCCAGGGGAGCTCCTACGAGCAGTACTTC. V is TRBV19 and J is TRBJ2-7, with D possibly TRBD1 on 6 matching bases. The CDR3 consists of 15 residues. Germline lookup yields CDR1 LNHDA and CDR2 SQIVND (reference sequence). V gave up 3 bases and J gave up 0 bases, with 12 bases separating them.

This clone was counted a single time. The chain has TRBV28 and TRBJ2-2, with a weak D call TRBD2 (6 bases). Germline-derived CDR1 and CDR2 are MDHEN and SYDVKM. The CDR3 loop spans 15 amino acids. Trimming cost V 7 bases and J 1 base, with 13 bases left between them. The CDR3 DNA sequence: TGTGCCAGCACCCGACCCGGGGGGAACACCGGGGAGCTGTTTTTT. It encodes CASTRPGGNTGELFF.

This clone was observed a few times. This rearrangement joins TRBV28 to TRBJ2-3, with a tentative D call TRBD2 (6 bases). This CDR3 contains 17 residues. Germline CDR1 reads MDHEN; CDR2 reads SYDVKM. The germline V and J ends were trimmed by 4 bases and 6 bases, with 23 bases remaining between them. The CDR3 DNA is TGTGCCAGCAGTTCCCCCGTTATGCAGGGAGGTTGGGATACGCAGTATTTT. Translation gives CASSSPVMQGGWDTQYF.

The CDR3 loop is CASSFGLAHRYEQYF. CDR3 DNA sequence: TGTGCCAGCAGTTTTGGACTAGCGCACCGCTACGAGCAGTACTTC. The chain uses TRBV27 and TRBJ2-7; 9 positions match TRBD2. V gave up 3 bases and J gave up 3 bases; unmatched junction bases: 6. The CDR3 length is 15 residues. Germline V CDR1 and CDR2: MNHEY, SMNVEV (reference sequence).

The chain is built from TRBV10-2 and TRBJ2-7, with D possibly being TRBD2 (6 bases). CDR1 WSHSY and CDR2 SAAADI come from the germline V gene. The V end was cut by 0 bases, the J end by 12 bases, with 15 bases between. The CDR3 runs 13 residues. The CDR3 bases are TGCGCCAGCAGTGAGTCGGAAAGGGGAGGAGGGTACTTC. Its translation is CASSESERGGGYF.

The CDR3 protein is CATSRDSTDYGYTF. Here the CDR3 DNA reads TGTGCCACCAGCAGAGATTCGACAGACTATGGCTACACCTTC. V is TRBV15 and J is TRBJ1-2, with a tentative D call TRBD1 (5 bases). The CDR3 spans 14 residues. CDR1 and CDR2 (germline): LNHNV, YYDKDF (reference sequence). V was trimmed by 0 bases and J by 3 bases, leaving 8 bases between them.